This record concerns one T cell receptor beta chain sequence. Antigen unknown. This clone may be a read error of a much larger clone one base away. The record originates from a study of T cell repertoires in cytomegalovirus infection. About the research overall: A matching HLA type, together with CMV infection, was signaled by public TCR beta signatures. Overall study findings and caveats: Ex vivo responses were dominated by HLA-C-restricted CMV-specific TCR beta clonotypes. CMV carriers with the relevant HLA were identified by cumulative public TCR beta family frequency.

TCRdb used MiXCR to reprocess the reads, holding one entry per CDR3 protein. Of around 120,000 distinct CDR3 sequences in the sample, about 10% were seen once. Germline assignment: CDR1 SQVTM and CDR2 ANQGSEA. The ends lost 3 bases at V and 1 base at J; junction bases unmatched: 2. The CDR3 is 14 residues long. Sequencing input: PBMCs. The chain combines TRBV29-1 with TRBJ2-3; TRBD2 agrees at 9 bases. The sequence was collected from a human donor in good health (CMV status not recorded). Some clones in this sample may be carry-over from other donors' samples. Written as DNA, the CDR3 is TGCAGCGTTGACCCTAGCGGGGGCACAGATACGCAGTATTTT. This codes for CSVDPSGGTDTQYF.